One and the same sample provided the 25 T cell receptor beta chains below, sequenced in a study of blood T cell repertoires in COVID-19 (dated by TCRdb to 2020 to 2022). The library was built by means of the immunoSEQ multiplex PCR assay. TCRdb holds this immuneACCESS table with in-frame rearrangements only. Some clones are missing; in checked studies, unresolved V genes explain under half, and the rest has no known cause. The sample yields more than 40,000 clones; 82% were counted once. The ten largest clones represent 13% to 15% of the sample. Sequencing was carried out using peripheral blood. The receptors here all came from a human donor with acute or convalescent COVID-19. The donor label of this sample is uncertain.

The gene calls are TRBV6-6 and TRBJ2-7, with D possibly TRBD2 on 6 matching bases. Trimming left V 2 bases short and J 5 bases short, with 16 bases between. The germline V gene encodes CDR1 MNHNY and CDR2 SVGAGI (reference sequence). This CDR3 has 15 amino acids. For the CDR3, the DNA is TGTGCCAGCAGTTACCTTTTCGGGAGCAGCGACGAGCAGTACTTC. Translating it yields CASSYLFGSSDEQYF.

V and J are TRBV19 and TRBJ1-2; a weak D match, TRBD1 (6 bases). CDR1 LNHDA and CDR2 SQIVND come from the germline V gene (reference sequence). This CDR3 is 15 amino acids long. V was trimmed by 9 bases and J by 4 bases, leaving 21 bases between them. The DNA of the CDR3 is TGTGCCAGCCAAATAAGGACAGAGAGCCCCTATGGCTACACCTTC. It specifies CASQIRTESPYGYTF.

In its sample, this clone was seen once. This rearrangement joins TRBV28 to TRBJ1-1, with 7 bases that match TRBD1. Germline values: CDR1 MDHEN, CDR2 SYDVKM. Trimming at V came to 2 bases and at J to 5 bases, leaving 5 bases not matched to a gene. The CDR3 totals 14 residues. CDR3 bases: TGTGCCAGCAGTTTAGAGGGGGCGAGTACTGAAGCTTTCTTT. Amino acids: CASSLEGASTEAFF.

This chain uses TRBV18 with TRBJ2-7; 9 positions agree with TRBD1. V lost 2 bases and J lost 3; bases outside the gene matches: 8. The V gene's germline CDR1 is KGHSH and CDR2 LQKENI. The CDR3 runs to 16 residues. This CDR3 is CASSPDPGTGHYEQYF. The CDR3 nucleotides are TGTGCCAGCTCACCAGACCCCGGGACAGGGCACTACGAGCAGTACTTC.

The J gene is TRBJ2-2, the V gene TRBV6-6; D is undetermined. Germline CDR1 reads MNHNY; CDR2 reads SVGAGI (reference sequence). This CDR3 is 14 amino acids long. V gave up 2 bases and J gave up 5 bases, with 9 bases separating them. CDR3 protein: CASSYARWTGELFF. DNA of the CDR3: TGTGCCAGCAGTTACGCCCGGTGGACCGGGGAGCTGTTTTTT.

V and J are TRBV28 and TRBJ1-6; perhaps TRBD1 as D (5 bases). The CDR3 spans 14 residues. CDR1 and CDR2 from the germline V gene are MDHEN and SYDVKM. Trimming removed 2 bases from V and 12 bases from J, with 14 bases in between. The CDR3 is CASSLGPSREPLHF. The CDR3 coding sequence is TGTGCCAGCAGTTTAGGGCCCTCCAGGGAACCCCTCCACTTT.

The V call is TRBV11-3, the J call TRBJ2-7; perhaps TRBD2 as D (5 bases). Germline V lookup: CDR1 SGHNT, CDR2 YENEEA. Trimming took 5 bases from V and 6 from J, leaving 11 bases between them. The CDR3 length is 12 residues. This CDR3 is CASSTTGFEQYF. CDR3 DNA sequence: TGTGCCAGCAGCACAACGGGGTTCGAGCAGTACTTC.

The J gene is TRBJ2-2, the V gene TRBV3-1 (or the pseudogene TRBV3-2); 9 nucleotides align to TRBD1. V trimming: 8 bases; J trimming: 4 bases; junction bases outside the gene matches: 8. The CDR3 totals 15 residues. CDR1 and CDR2 from the germline V gene are LGHDT and YNNKEL (reference sequence). CDR3 region: CASRPQGAGTGELFF. CDR3 nucleotides: TGTGCCAGCCGCCCACAGGGGGCAGGCACCGGGGAGCTGTTTTTT.

The gene calls are TRBV29-1 and TRBJ1-2, with TRBD1 matching 11 bases. V was clipped by 5 bases and J by 4 bases; unmatched bases: 9. The CDR3 loop spans 15 amino acids. Germline V gene sequence: CDR1 SQVTM, CDR2 ANQGSEA. Here the CDR3 DNA reads TGCAGCGTTTCGGGGGACAGGGGGGATAGCTATGGCTACACCTTC. It specifies CSVSGDRGDSYGYTF.

The chain links TRBV9 to TRBJ2-2; 9 bases are a match to TRBD2. Germline V gene lookup returns CDR1 SGDLS and CDR2 YYNGEE. J was trimmed by 4 bases and V by 5 bases; bases with no gene match: 6. The CDR3 runs 15 residues. In DNA, the CDR3 is TGTGCCAGCAGAAGAGCGGGGGGTCCCACCGGGGAGCTGTTTTTT. Its translation is CASRRAGGPTGELFF.

This chain connects TRBV19 to TRBJ2-3, with 7 bases fitting TRBD2. The CDR3 totals 14 residues. Germline V lookup: CDR1 LNHDA, CDR2 SQIVND (reference sequence). Losses at the gene ends were 5 bases for V and 7 bases for J; bases not matched to a gene: 9. The CDR3 loop is CASSASRGRNTQYF. As DNA, the CDR3 is TGTGCCAGTAGTGCCTCGCGGGGGAGGAATACGCAGTATTTT.

Comment on this clone: At the DNA level, this CDR3 is encoded by other sequences in the same sample as well. The chain joins TRBV12-3 or TRBV12-4 to TRBJ1-1; D uncertain. Trimming cost V 1 base and J 2 bases, with 5 bases left between them. This CDR3 spans 13 amino acids. This chain's CDR3 is CASSLGANTEAFF. The CDR3 DNA is TGTGCCAGCAGTTTAGGGGCCAACACTGAAGCTTTCTTT.

The rearrangement joins TRBV30 to TRBJ1-2, with TRBD1 identical over 7 bases. With V trimmed by 2 bases and J by 1 base, 4 bases remained unmatched. This CDR3 comprises 14 residues. Germline values: CDR1 GTSNPN, CDR2 SVGIG (reference sequence). The CDR3, as DNA: TGTGCCTGGAGTCGACAGGGTCTTAACTATGGCTACACCTTC. Amino acids: CAWSRQGLNYGYTF. The full variable domain, its missing parts supplied by reference TRBV30 and TRBJ1-2, is SQTIHQWPATLVQPVGSPLSLECTVEGTSNPNLYWYRQAAGRGLQLLFYSVGIGQISSEVPQNLSASRPQDRQFILSSKKLLLSDSGFYLCAWSRQGLNYGYTFGSGTRLTVV.

The chain joins TRBV6-1 to TRBJ2-5, with 7 positions matching TRBD1. The DNA end is a closer match to TRBJ2-7, so the J assignment may be wrong. Germline CDR1 and CDR2: MNHNS and SASEGT. The CDR3 sequence is 14 residues long. The CDR3 region is CASSEGQGNHEQYF. In DNA, the CDR3 is TGTGCCAGCAGTGAAGGACAGGGTAACCACGAGCAGTACTTC.

This chain joins TRBV4-1 and TRBJ2-7, with D maybe TRBD1 (6 bases). Trimming stripped 5 bases from V and 0 bases from J, with 8 bases between. This CDR3 region has 13 residues. Germline V gene data show CDR1 as MGHRA and CDR2 as YSYEKL. The CDR3, as DNA: TGCGCCAGCAGCGGGACAAGCTCCTACGAGCAGTACTTC. As protein: CASSGTSSYEQYF.

This clone was seen a single time. The rearrangement links TRBV6-2 or TRBV6-3 to TRBJ2-5; no definite D call. V was shortened by 5 bases and J by 5 bases, with 9 bases between the two germline ends. Germline V lookup: CDR1 MNHEY, CDR2 SVGEGT. The CDR3 sequence is 12 residues long. This CDR3 is CASSRNRETQYF. The CDR3, as DNA: TGTGCCAGCAGTCGAAACCGGGAGACCCAGTACTTC.

The rearrangement joins TRBV7-2 to TRBJ1-5; D is unclear. Deletions cut 5 bases from V and 7 bases from J, with 12 bases between. CDR3 size: 13 residues. From germline, CDR1 is SGHTA and CDR2 FQGNSA. The CDR3 here is CASSPTTNQPQHF. CDR3 nucleotides: TGTGCCAGCAGCCCGACGACAAACCAGCCCCAGCATTTT.

The chain has TRBV6-1 and TRBJ1-5; D might be TRBD1 (6 bases). Trimming removed 1 base at V and 1 base at J, with 14 bases between. The V gene's germline CDR1 is MNHNS and CDR2 SASEGT. The CDR3 is made up of 17 amino acids. CDR3 sequence: CASSEGAGGQSNQPQHF. Written as DNA, the CDR3 is TGTGCCAGCAGTGAAGGGGCGGGGGGCCAAAGCAATCAGCCCCAGCATTTT.

This clone was seen just once. This rearrangement joins TRBV7-2 to TRBJ2-1; 7 nucleotides match TRBD2. V gave up 5 bases and J gave up 6 bases; unmatched junction bases: 7. The CDR3 covers 14 residues. CDR1 SGHTA and CDR2 FQGNSA come from the germline V gene. CDR3: CASSHRGRGNEQFF. CDR3 nucleotide sequence: TGTGCCAGCAGCCATCGGGGGAGGGGCAATGAGCAGTTCTTC.

V is TRBV27 and J is TRBJ1-6; D remains unclear. CDR1 is MNHEY, CDR2 SMNVEV, per germline (reference sequence). This CDR3 region has 15 residues. The V end lost 7 bases, the J end lost 0 bases, and 10 bases lay between the germline ends. The CDR3: CASTAGSSYNSPLHF. The CDR3 region has the DNA TGTGCCAGCACCGCTGGGAGCTCCTATAATTCACCCCTCCACTTT.

The V and J genes are TRBV6-5 and TRBJ1-6; 7 positions agree with TRBD1. V lost 7 bases, J lost 7 bases, and 7 bases stayed unmatched. Germline V gene sequence: CDR1 MNHEY, CDR2 SVGAGI. The CDR3 totals 14 residues. CDR3 loop: CASKWTGENSPLHF. DNA of the CDR3: TGTGCCAGCAAATGGACAGGCGAGAATTCACCCCTCCACTTT.

V gene TRBV12-3 or TRBV12-4 combines with J gene TRBJ1-3; D perhaps matches TRBD1 (5 bases). Trimming removed 6 bases at V and 2 bases at J, with 8 bases between. This CDR3 is 13 amino acids long. CDR3 nucleotide sequence: TGTGCCAGCAGGCAGGGTGCTGGAAACACCATATATTTT. This sequence encodes CASRQGAGNTIYF.

The V gene is TRBV5-1, the J gene TRBJ2-2, with 14 nucleotides matching TRBD2. CDR3 length: 18 residues. V shed 4 bases and J 5 bases; nucleotides not matched to a gene: 10. The germline gives CDR1 SGHRS, CDR2 YFSETQ. The CDR3 DNA follows: TGCGCCAGCAGCCCCCTCGGGACTAGCGGGAGAGGAACCGGGGAGCTGTTTTTT. It codes for CASSPLGTSGRGTGELFF.

This chain links TRBV10-1 with TRBJ1-1; 12 nucleotides line up with TRBD1. Germline V lookup: CDR1 WNHNN, CDR2 SYGVQD (reference sequence). This CDR3 has 15 amino acids. V shed 6 bases, J shed 4 bases, and the junction held 6 bases outside the gene matches. The CDR3 sequence is CASSPGQGASTEAFF. The DNA for the CDR3 is TGCGCCAGCAGCCCGGGACAGGGGGCCAGCACTGAAGCTTTCTTT.

V usage is TRBV2 and J usage is TRBJ2-2, with D possibly matching TRBD2 (5 bases). The germline V and J ends were trimmed by 3 bases and 8 bases, with 16 bases remaining between them. Germline CDR1 SNHLY, CDR2 FYNNEI. The length of the CDR3 is 15 residues. The CDR3 region has the DNA TGTGCCAGCAGTGATTTCGTGGGAGCTTTGGGGGAGCTGTTTTTT. Encoded protein: CASSDFVGALGELFF.